This T cell receptor (beta chain) is drawn from a study of cytomegalovirus exposure and HLA in healthy donors. After removal of 6 bases from V and 4 bases from J, the junction contained 10 bases not matched to a gene. The CDR3 length is 16 residues. Germline V gene lookup returns CDR1 SNHLY and CDR2 FYNNEI. Both 60 Vbeta primers and 13 Jbeta primers went into the PCR. Method: immunoSEQ multiplex PCR; TCRdb's copy keeps in-frame clones and lacks some. The profile shows tens of thousands of clones, 75% to 80% of them singletons. Sequences were obtained from PBMCs. The chain joins TRBV2 to TRBJ2-2; TRBD1 agrees at 8 bases. The sequence was obtained from a female donor in good health and CMV-seronegative. DNA of the CDR3: TGTGCCAGCAGCCCCCCGGGACAGGTTCCCACCGGGGAGCTGTTTTTT. This codes for CASSPPGQVPTGELFF.